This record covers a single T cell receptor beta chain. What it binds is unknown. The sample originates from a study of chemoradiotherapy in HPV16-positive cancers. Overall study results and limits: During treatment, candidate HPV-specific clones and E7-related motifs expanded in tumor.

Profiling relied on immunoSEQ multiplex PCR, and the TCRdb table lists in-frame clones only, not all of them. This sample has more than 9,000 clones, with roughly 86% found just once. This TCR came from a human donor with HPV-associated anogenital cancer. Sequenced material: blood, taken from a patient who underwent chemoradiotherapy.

CDR3 bases: TGTGCCTGGAGTGTGGGGGAGGGAGTGAATCAGCCCCAGCATTTT. Translation gives CAWSVGEGVNQPQHF. The chain uses TRBV30 and TRBJ1-5; D is perhaps TRBD1 (5 bases). V gave up 0 bases and J gave up 4 bases, with 13 bases separating them. CDR3 length equals 15 residues. Germline V CDR1 and CDR2: GTSNPN, SVGIG (reference sequence).